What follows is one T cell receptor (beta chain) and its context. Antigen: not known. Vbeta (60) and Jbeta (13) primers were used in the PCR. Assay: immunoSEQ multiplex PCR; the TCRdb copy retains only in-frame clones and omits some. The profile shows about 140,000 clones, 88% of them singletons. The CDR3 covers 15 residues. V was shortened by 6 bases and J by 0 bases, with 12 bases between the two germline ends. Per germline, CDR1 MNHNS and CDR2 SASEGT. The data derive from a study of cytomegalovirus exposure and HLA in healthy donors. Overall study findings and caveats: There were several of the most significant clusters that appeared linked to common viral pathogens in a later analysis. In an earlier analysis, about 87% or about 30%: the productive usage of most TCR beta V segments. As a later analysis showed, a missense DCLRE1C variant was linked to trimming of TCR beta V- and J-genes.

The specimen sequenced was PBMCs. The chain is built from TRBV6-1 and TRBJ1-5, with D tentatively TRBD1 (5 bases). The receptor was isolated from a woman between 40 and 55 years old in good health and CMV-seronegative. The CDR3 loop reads CASRRGETSNQPQHF. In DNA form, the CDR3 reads TGTGCCAGCAGGCGGGGGGAGACTAGCAATCAGCCCCAGCATTTT.